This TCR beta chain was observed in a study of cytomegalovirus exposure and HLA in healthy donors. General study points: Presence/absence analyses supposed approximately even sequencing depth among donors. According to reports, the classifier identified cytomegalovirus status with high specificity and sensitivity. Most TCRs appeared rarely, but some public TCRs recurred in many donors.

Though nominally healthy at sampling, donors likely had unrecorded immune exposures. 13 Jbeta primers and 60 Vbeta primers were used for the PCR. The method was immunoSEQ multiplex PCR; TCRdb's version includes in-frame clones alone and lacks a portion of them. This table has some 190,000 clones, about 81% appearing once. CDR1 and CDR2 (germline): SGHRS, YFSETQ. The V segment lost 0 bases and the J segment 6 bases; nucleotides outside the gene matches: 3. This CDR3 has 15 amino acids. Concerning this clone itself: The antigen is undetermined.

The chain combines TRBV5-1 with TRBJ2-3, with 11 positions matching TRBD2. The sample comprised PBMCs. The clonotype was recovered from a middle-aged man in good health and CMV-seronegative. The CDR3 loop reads CASSLELAGDDTQYF. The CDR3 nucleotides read TGCGCCAGCAGCTTGGAACTAGCGGGAGACGATACGCAGTATTTT.